The rows below give T cell receptor beta chains drawn from one sample of a study of PD-L1 blockade in urothelial cancer. Data came from immunoSEQ multiplex PCR; TCRdb stores just in-frame clones and leaves some out. The data hold tens of thousands of clones, with around 85% observed a single time. The material sequenced was PBMCs, taken around atezolizumab (anti-PD-L1) treatment. The source is a man aged 45 to 65 with urothelial cancer. Both conserved end residues are part of each CDR3. D genes are given only for firm matches. Size is omitted from some rows. Given values are once, few, many or a class for expanded clones.

>TRBV19|-|-|TRBJ2-2
CASSAPLGARNTGELFF
TGTGCCAGTAGTGCCCCTCTAGGGGCCAGGAACACCGGGGAGCTGTTTTTT
>TRBV7-9|TRBD1|-|TRBJ1-2
CASNPSGGQGVRSYTF
TGTGCCAGCAACCCCTCTGGTGGACAGGGCGTGAGGAGCTACACCTTC
>TRBV4-1|-|-|TRBJ2-3
CASSQKPAGSNTDTQYF
TGCGCCAGCAGCCAAAAACCCGCCGGGAGCAACACAGATACGCAGTATTTT
>TRBV9|TRBD1|-|TRBJ1-5
CASSTGQGGNQPQHF
TGTGCCAGCAGCACAGGACAGGGAGGCAATCAGCCCCAGCATTTT
>TRBV15|TRBD1|-|TRBJ1-2
CATSRPGQSYGYTF
TGTGCCACCAGCAGACCGGGACAGTCCTATGGCTACACCTTC
>TRBV5-4|TRBD1|-|TRBJ2-1
CASSAGGQGGPYNEQFF
TGTGCCAGCAGCGCGGGGGGACAGGGGGGTCCCTACAATGAGCAGTTCTTC
>TRBV19|TRBD1|-|TRBJ2-7
CASSAGTGTYEQYF
TGTGCCAGTAGTGCCGGGACAGGGACCTACGAGCAGTACTTC
>TRBV4-3|TRBD1|medium-sized|TRBJ1-5
CASSLRQGSNQPQHF
TGCGCCAGCAGCCTAAGACAGGGGAGCAATCAGCCCCAGCATTTT
>TRBV7-9|-|-|TRBJ1-6
CASSQGGSNSPLHF
TGTGCCAGCAGCCAAGGCGGGAGTAATTCACCCCTCCACTTT
>TRBV21-1|-|-|TRBJ2-2
CASSKSGLAATGELFF
TGTGCCAGCAGCAAATCGGGGCTAGCGGCTACCGGGGAGCTGTTTTTT
>TRBV5-1|-|-|TRBJ1-1
CASSLGGALNTEAFF
TGCGCCAGCAGCTTGGGCGGAGCCCTGAACACTGAAGCTTTCTTT
>TRBV15|TRBD1|-|TRBJ1-1
CATSRDWTGQAFF
TGTGCCACCAGCAGAGACTGGACAGGACAAGCTTTCTTT
>TRBV11-2|TRBD2|once|TRBJ2-2
CASSPLSGIGELFF
TGTGCCAGCAGCCCACTTAGCGGGATCGGGGAGCTGTTTTTT
>TRBV25-1|TRBD2|-|TRBJ2-1
CASSSGGGRTNEQFF
TGTGCCAGCTCGTCAGGTGGCGGGAGAACCAATGAGCAGTTCTTC
>TRBV25-1|TRBD2|-|TRBJ2-7
CASSEYGGTSGRASEQYF
TGTGCCAGCAGTGAATACGGGGGGACTAGCGGGAGGGCCAGCGAGCAGTACTTC
>TRBV7-7|TRBD2|-|TRBJ2-2
CASSSSSLAGGTGELFF
TGTGCCAGCAGCTCTAGTTCCCTAGCGGGAGGCACCGGGGAGCTGTTTTTT
>TRBV30|TRBD1|-|TRBJ2-7
CAWSDRGRGYEQYF
TGTGCCTGGAGTGATCGTGGCAGGGGGTACGAGCAGTACTTC
>TRBV2|TRBD2|-|TRBJ2-7
CASSEGGGGKGRFVEQYF
TGTGCCAGCAGTGAAGGGGGGGGAGGTAAGGGACGCTTTGTCGAGCAGTACTTC
>TRBV7-9|TRBD1|-|TRBJ2-7
CASSYLNSDRANEQYF
TGTGCCAGCAGCTACTTGAATTCGGACAGGGCCAACGAGCAGTACTTC